This T cell receptor beta chain was captured by sequencing in a study of blood T cell repertoires in COVID-19. About the research overall: Specimens from acute and convalescent COVID-19 originated in the United States, Italy and Spain. T cells, B-cell-depleted T cells, or PBMCs provided the cDNA or gDNA that served as material.

The assay was immunoSEQ multiplex PCR, and TCRdb's table has in-frame clones only and misses some. The sample holds about 110,000 clones, approximately 91% seen once. V lost 3 bases to trimming and J lost 4 bases, with 7 bases between them. The CDR3 extends over 13 amino acids. CDR1 and CDR2 from the germline V gene are SGHVS and FQNEAQ. The receptor comes from a woman in her 70s who had recovered from COVID-19. The V call is TRBV7-8, the J call TRBJ1-5; the D is unclear. The sequenced sample was peripheral blood. CDR3 loop: CASSLSGNQPQHF. The DNA of the CDR3 is TGTGCCAGCAGCTTGAGCGGGAATCAGCCCCAGCATTTT.